The 22 T cell receptor beta chains in this list originate from one sample, sequenced in a study of cytomegalovirus exposure and HLA in healthy donors. This PCR relied on a set of 60 Vbeta primers and 13 Jbeta primers. Profiling relied on immunoSEQ multiplex PCR, and the TCRdb table lists in-frame clones only, not all of them. The sample lists tens of thousands of clones, 79% seen once, with about 2.9% in the top ten. Sequencing used PBMCs. These receptors originate from a young man in good health and CMV-seronegative.

As DNA, the CDR3 is TGTGCCAGCTCACCCCGGACTAGCGGGGGGGTCCACAATGAGCAGTTCTTC. Translation gives CASSPRTSGGVHNEQFF. The chain has TRBV18 and TRBJ2-1; 15 nucleotides align to TRBD2. CDR1 and CDR2 from the germline V gene are KGHSH and LQKENI. This CDR3 has 17 residues. The junction had 5 bases not matched to a gene; V was cut back by 3 bases and J by 5 bases.

This chain uses TRBV28 with TRBJ1-1; the D is unclear. Germline CDR1 reads MDHEN; CDR2 reads SYDVKM. Trimming removed 6 bases at V and 4 bases at J, with 15 bases between. The CDR3 loop spans 14 amino acids. CDR3 in amino acids: CASSLPQEGTEAFF. The CDR3 DNA is TGTGCCAGCAGCCTACCTCAGGAAGGCACTGAAGCTTTCTTT.

The chain has TRBV4-1 and TRBJ2-1; TRBD1 agrees at 7 bases. Germline CDR1 and CDR2: MGHRA and YSYEKL. The CDR3 has 16 residues. J lost 4 bases, V lost 2 bases, and 8 bases had no gene match. The CDR3 sequence: CASSQPAPGQYNEQFF. Written as DNA, the CDR3 is TGCGCCAGCAGCCAACCTGCACCGGGACAGTACAATGAGCAGTTCTTC.

This chain connects TRBV11-3 to TRBJ1-3; D not certain. Germline V gene data show CDR1 as SGHNT and CDR2 as YENEEA. This CDR3 comprises 13 residues. The germline V and J ends were trimmed by 5 bases and 3 bases, with 8 bases remaining between them. In DNA form, the CDR3 reads TGTGCCAGCAGCCGACAAGATGGAAACACCATATATTTT. Its protein is CASSRQDGNTIYF. The full variable domain, its missing parts supplied by reference TRBV11-3 and TRBJ1-3, is EAGVVQSPRYKIIEKKQPVAFWCNPISGHNTLYWYLQNLGQGPELLIRYENEEAVDDSQLPKDRFSAERLKGVDSTLKIQPAELGDSAVYLCASSRQDGNTIYFGEGSWLTVV.

V gene TRBV30 combines with J gene TRBJ2-7; D might be TRBD2 (6 bases). Germline loops: CDR1 GTSNPN, CDR2 SVGIG (reference sequence). Trimming took 3 bases from V and 1 from J, leaving 19 bases between them. The CDR3 loop spans 16 amino acids. Here the CDR3 DNA reads TGTGCCTGGAGCCCCGGGTTGCGGGACGGGTCCTACGAGCAGTACTTC. As protein: CAWSPGLRDGSYEQYF.

The gene calls are TRBV27 and TRBJ1-6; D is undetermined. Germline CDR1 and CDR2: MNHEY and SMNVEV (reference sequence). Trimming pared 9 bases from V and 14 bases from J, leaving 14 bases between. The CDR3 has 11 residues. Here the CDR3 reads CARHRGGALHF. CDR3 DNA sequence: TGTGCCAGGCATCGTGGCGGGGCCCTCCACTTT.

The V gene is TRBV5-1, the J gene TRBJ2-2, with 7 bases that match TRBD2. V gave up 2 bases and J gave up 3 bases; unmatched junction bases: 4. The germline gives CDR1 SGHRS, CDR2 YFSETQ. The CDR3 length is 15 residues. The CDR3 DNA reads TGCGCCAGCAGCTTCGAGAGCGGGGACACCGGGGAGCTGTTTTTT. Encoded protein: CASSFESGDTGELFF.

The chain recombines TRBV28 with TRBJ1-4; 7 bases map to TRBD1. The V segment lost 5 bases and the J segment 2 bases; nucleotides outside the gene matches: 8. Germline V lookup: CDR1 MDHEN, CDR2 SYDVKM. The CDR3 is made up of 16 amino acids. The CDR3 here is CASSDPGTATNEKLFF. The DNA of the CDR3 is TGTGCCAGCAGTGACCCGGGGACAGCTACTAATGAAAAACTGTTTTTT.

V usage is TRBV11-3 and J usage is TRBJ2-3; D is ambiguous. CDR3 length equals 13 residues. Germline V gene data show CDR1 as SGHNT and CDR2 as YENEEA. V was cut by 2 bases and J by 5 bases, with 8 bases left in between. CDR3: CASSLLTGDTQYF. In DNA form, the CDR3 reads TGTGCCAGCAGCTTACTGACGGGAGATACGCAGTATTTT.

The chain couples TRBV28 to TRBJ1-2, with D maybe TRBD1 (6 bases). Germline values: CDR1 MDHEN, CDR2 SYDVKM. V gave up 5 bases and J gave up 0 bases, with 16 bases separating them. This CDR3 spans 16 amino acids. This chain's CDR3 is CASSRDIKLANYGYTF. CDR3 DNA sequence: TGTGCCAGCAGTCGGGACATTAAACTAGCTAACTATGGCTACACCTTC.

The chain has TRBV7-9 and TRBJ1-2; D is undetermined. V lost 7 bases and J 0 bases, leaving 18 bases between the germline ends. Germline V CDR1 and CDR2: SEHNR, FQNEAQ (reference sequence). The CDR3 is made up of 16 amino acids. The CDR3 sequence: CASMSAFGTTNYGYTF. DNA for the CDR3: TGTGCCAGCATGAGCGCTTTCGGAACCACTAACTATGGCTACACCTTC.

This clone was seen just once. As DNA, the CDR3 is TGTGCCAGCAGCCGGACAGGGACCTACGAGCAGTACTTC. Translated, it gives CASSRTGTYEQYF. This sequence joins TRBV5-4 and TRBJ2-5, with 8 bases aligning to TRBD1. Gene TRBJ2-7 matches the end of the DNA better, so the J call may be wrong. The CDR3 consists of 13 residues. Looked up from germline, CDR1 is SGHNT and CDR2 is YYREEE (reference sequence).

The chain recombines TRBV21-1 with TRBJ2-1; the D call TRBD1 from the table was never checked on the DNA. TRBV21-1 counts as a pseudogene. The CDR3 has 15 amino acids. CDR3 DNA sequence: TGTGCCAGCAGCTCTCGGGACAGCTCCTACAATGAGCAGTTCTTC. As protein: CASSSRDSSYNEQFF.

The chain recombines TRBV4-2 with TRBJ1-1; a possible D gene is TRBD1 (6 bases). Deletions cut 4 bases from V and 4 bases from J, with 16 bases between. This CDR3 is 15 amino acids long. The germline gives CDR1 LGHNA, CDR2 YNFKEQ. The CDR3 sequence: CASSPEAGALTEAFF. Written as DNA, the CDR3 is TGTGCCAGCAGCCCGGAAGCGGGGGCGCTCACTGAAGCTTTCTTT.

The chain joins TRBV27 to TRBJ1-5; D gene ambiguous. Germline V gives CDR1 MNHEY, CDR2 SMNVEV (reference sequence). V was pared by 6 bases and J by 3 bases, with 21 bases between. The CDR3 runs to 17 residues. CDR3 in amino acids: CASRAYPLRGNNQPQHF. The CDR3 DNA follows: TGTGCCAGCAGAGCCTACCCTTTACGCGGCAACAATCAGCCCCAGCATTTT.

This sequence joins TRBV10-1 and TRBJ2-5; 10 nucleotides match TRBD2. The V and J ends lost 4 bases and 2 bases, in that order; junction bases with no gene match: 7. CDR1 is WNHNN, CDR2 SYGVQD, per germline (reference sequence). The CDR3 has 16 amino acids. The CDR3 DNA reads as TGCGCCAGCAGTGCAGTGGTAGCGGGGGGTCAAGAGACCCAGTACTTC. Protein product: CASSAVVAGGQETQYF.

V usage is TRBV5-1 and J usage is TRBJ1-1; D is undetermined. Looked up from germline, CDR1 is SGHRS and CDR2 is YFSETQ. CDR3 length equals 12 residues. V shed 3 bases and J shed 6 bases, with 9 bases lying between them. The CDR3 DNA reads TGCGCCAGCAGCTGGGCGGGTCCTGAAGCTTTCTTT. Protein sequence: CASSWAGPEAFF.

The V call is TRBV18, the J call TRBJ1-5; D gene uncertain. This CDR3 is 12 amino acids long. Looked up from germline, CDR1 is KGHSH and CDR2 is LQKENI. V was shortened by 4 bases and J by 4 bases, with 5 bases between the two germline ends. In DNA form, the CDR3 reads TGTGCCAGCTCACTATTGAATCAGCCCCAGCATTTT. Translating it yields CASSLLNQPQHF.

The chain combines TRBV7-2 with TRBJ2-7; 7 positions match TRBD2. Trimming at V came to 2 bases and at J to 5 bases, leaving 6 bases not matched to a gene. The CDR3 covers 14 residues. CDR1 SGHTA and CDR2 FQGNSA come from the germline V gene. The CDR3 DNA reads as TGTGCCAGCAGCTTAACCCTGGGGGGGGACGAGCAGTACTTC. This sequence encodes CASSLTLGGDEQYF. Full variable domain (rest looked up from reference TRBV7-2 and TRBJ2-7): GAGVSQSPSNKVTEKGKDVELRCDPISGHTALYWYRQSLGQGLEFLIYFQGNSAPDKSGLPSDRFSAERTGGSVSTLTIQRTQQEDSAVYLCASSLTLGGDEQYFGPGTRLTVT.

The chain carries TRBV7-8 and TRBJ1-1; D gene unclear. The germline gives CDR1 SGHVS, CDR2 FQNEAQ. The CDR3 consists of 14 residues. Trimming cost V 9 bases and J 1 base, with 15 bases left between them. The CDR3 spells CASLPQTANTEAFF. CDR3 sequence (DNA): TGTGCCAGTCTCCCTCAAACAGCGAACACTGAAGCTTTCTTT.

Only a few counts were recorded for this clone. The genes are TRBV28 and TRBJ2-7; 8 bases match TRBD2. The germline gives CDR1 MDHEN, CDR2 SYDVKM. Unmatched junction bases numbered 16, after V lost 5 bases and J lost 1 base. The CDR3 consists of 18 residues. The CDR3 DNA reads as TGTGCCAGCAGTCCGAACCAAAGCGGGGGCCCGGGGTCCTACGAGCAGTACTTC. It specifies CASSPNQSGGPGSYEQYF.

The chain joins TRBV6-5 to TRBJ1-5; 7 bases are a match to TRBD1. V lost 7 bases and J lost 1; bases outside the gene matches: 7. This CDR3 spans 15 amino acids. Germline loops: CDR1 MNHEY, CDR2 SVGAGI. CDR3 DNA sequence: TGTGCCAGCAAACCCGGGACAGCGAGCAATCAGCCCCAGCATTTT. It encodes CASKPGTASNQPQHF.